This T cell receptor beta chain is drawn from a study of T-cell memory formation after mild COVID-19. As for the study in general: TCR clusters showed largely donor specificity.

Notes on the study in general: Some responding clones appeared in pre-infection memory, suggesting cross-reactive memory joined.

On this clonotype itself: What it binds is not known.

This CDR3 is 12 amino acids long. V was clipped by 8 bases and J by 2 bases, with 11 bases between them. Germline V gene lookup returns CDR1 SQVTM and CDR2 ANQGSEA. TCRdb redid the calling of the 5' RACE reads with MiXCR, one entry per CDR3 protein. Altogether a few hundred thousand distinct CDR3 sequences are present, roughly 24% being singletons, with the ten largest covering roughly 8.9%. V gene TRBV29-1 combines with J gene TRBJ2-3; D is unresolved. Sequencing input: PBMCs or a T cell subset sorted from them (not recorded which). This TCR was sampled from an adult woman who had mild COVID-19 (a few samples of this study predate the infection). Cell type and time point are not known. The DNA of the CDR3 is TGCAGCTCCACCCAGGTCACAGATACGCAGTATTTT. Encoded protein: CSSTQVTDTQYF.